A selection of T cell receptor beta chains follows, all from one sample in a study of blood T cell repertoires in COVID-19. Profiling relied on immunoSEQ multiplex PCR, and the TCRdb table lists in-frame clones only, not all of them. The table includes more than 40,000 clones, about 86% detected once. The sequencing sample was made of peripheral blood. The receptor set was obtained from a woman of 80 years or more with acute or convalescent COVID-19. The CDR3 runs from the conserved cysteine through the conserved F or W. The D gene is left open where the match is weak. Not all rows give a size; the values are once, few, many and, for expanded clones, a class.

d_gene,j_gene,abundance,v_gene,CDR3aa,CDR3nt
TRBD1,TRBJ1-2,NA,TRBV4-1,CASSGRQGNYGYTF,TGCGCCAGCAGCGGAAGACAGGGGAACTATGGCTACACCTTC
TRBD1,TRBJ1-3,once,TRBV7-9,CASSVGTVRSGNTIYF,TGTGCCAGCAGTGTCGGGACAGTGAGATCTGGAAACACCATATATTTT
NA,TRBJ1-2,NA,TRBV6-1,CASSEEAGGHTF,TGTGCCAGCAGTGAAGAGGCAGGAGGTCACACCTTC
TRBD1,TRBJ1-4,NA,TRBV19,CASSLGRGKEKLFF,TGTGCCAGCTCCTTAGGCAGGGGGAAGGAAAAACTGTTTTTT
NA,TRBJ1-1,NA,TRBV27,CATSKNTEAFF,TGTGCCACCAGCAAGAACACTGAAGCTTTCTTT
NA,TRBJ1-4,NA,TRBV23-1,CASSQSGGASNEKLFF,TGCGCCAGCAGTCAATCGGGTGGGGCAAGTAATGAAAAACTGTTTTTT
NA,TRBJ2-3,NA,TRBV4-2,CASSQDLAVTDTQYF,TGTGCCAGCAGCCAGGACTTAGCGGTTACAGATACGCAGTATTTT
TRBD1,TRBJ2-7,NA,TRBV7-2,CASSPDRDVYEQYF,TGTGCCAGCAGCCCCGACAGGGATGTCTACGAGCAGTACTTC
TRBD1,TRBJ1-2,NA,TRBV24-1,CATSQGVNYGYTF,TGTGCCACCTCCCAGGGGGTGAACTATGGCTACACCTTC
TRBD2,TRBJ2-7,NA,TRBV14,CASSQGLADYYEQYF,TGTGCCAGCAGCCAAGGACTAGCCGATTACTACGAGCAGTACTTC
TRBD1,TRBJ2-3,few,TRBV7-8,CASSLDRGTDTQYF,TGTGCCAGCAGCCTTGACAGGGGGACAGATACGCAGTATTTT
NA,TRBJ2-1,NA,TRBV27,CASSLYGQGGDDEQFF,TGTGCCAGCAGTTTATACGGACAGGGAGGGGATGATGAGCAGTTCTTC
TRBD2,TRBJ2-3,NA,TRBV2,CASNRLASDTQYF,TGTGCCAGCAACAGACTAGCTTCAGATACGCAGTATTTT
TRBD1,TRBJ1-5,NA,TRBV5-1,CASSYGQGTNQPQHF,TGCGCCAGCAGCTACGGACAGGGGACCAATCAGCCCCAGCATTTT
NA,TRBJ1-3,NA,TRBV5-5,CASSLARQLGNTIYF,TGTGCCAGCAGCTTGGCCCGACAACTTGGAAACACCATATATTTT
TRBD2,TRBJ2-1,NA,TRBV11-2,CASSLEGLAGGYASYNEQFF,TGTGCCAGCAGCTTAGAGGGGCTAGCGGGGGGGTACGCCTCCTACAATGAGCAGTTCTTC
NA,TRBJ2-3,NA,TRBV5-4,CASSLVTPGTDTQYF,TGTGCCAGCAGCTTGGTAACTCCGGGGACAGATACGCAGTATTTT
TRBD2,TRBJ2-3,NA,TRBV6-6,CASSTSGRTDTQYF,TGTGCCAGCAGTACTAGCGGACGGACAGATACGCAGTATTTT
TRBD1,TRBJ2-7,NA,TRBV7-2,CASRNRDRDPEQYF,TGTGCCAGCAGGAACCGGGACAGGGATCCCGAGCAGTACTTC
TRBD1,TRBJ1-2,NA,TRBV3-1/TRBV3-2,CASSPRPGQGVPGYTF,TGTGCCAGCAGCCCCAGACCGGGACAGGGGGTACCTGGCTACACCTTC
TRBD1,TRBJ2-7,NA,TRBV6-4,CASTDRGPYEQYF,TGTGCCAGCACCGACAGGGGCCCCTACGAGCAGTACTTC
TRBD1,TRBJ2-7,NA,TRBV9,CASSPGTGGRYEQYF,TGTGCCAGCAGCCCCGGGACAGGAGGCAGGTACGAGCAGTACTTC
NA,TRBJ2-5,few,TRBV5-1,CASSLSGQQETQYF,TGCGCCAGCAGCTTGTCTGGACAGCAAGAGACCCAGTACTTC
NA,TRBJ2-7,NA,TRBV3-1/TRBV3-2,CASSQEAGTRREQYF,TGTGCCAGCAGCCAAGAAGCCGGGACTCGGCGAGAGCAGTACTTC
TRBD1,TRBJ2-3,NA,TRBV19,CASRRQGSTDTQYF,TGTGCCAGTCGACGACAGGGGAGCACAGATACGCAGTATTTT
TRBD1,TRBJ1-6,NA,TRBV6-5,CASRGQANSPLHF,TGTGCCAGCAGGGGACAGGCAAATTCACCCCTCCACTTT
TRBD2,TRBJ2-1,NA,TRBV11-3,CASSAGGGQRNEQFF,TGTGCCAGCAGCGCGGGGGGGGGACAGCGGAATGAGCAGTTCTTC
NA,TRBJ2-5,NA,TRBV15,CATSRGPGDRGTQYF,TGTGCCACCAGCAGAGGCCCGGGGGACCGAGGGACCCAGTACTTC
NA,TRBJ1-5,NA,TRBV5-5,CASSLASLSNQPQHF,TGTGCCAGCAGCTTGGCGTCCCTTAGCAATCAGCCCCAGCATTTT
NA,TRBJ1-2,NA,TRBV5-1,CASSLSGHTNYGYTF,TGCGCCAGCAGCTTGAGTGGACACACTAACTATGGCTACACCTTC
NA,TRBJ1-5,NA,TRBV2,CASNLEDRVDQPQHF,TGTGCCAGCAACCTGGAGGACAGAGTTGATCAGCCCCAGCATTTT
NA,TRBJ2-5,NA,TRBV12-3/TRBV12-4,CASSLSETQYF,TGTGCCAGCAGTCTATCGGAGACCCAGTACTTC
TRBD1,TRBJ1-6,NA,TRBV12-5,CASGPDRAPYNSPLHF,TGTGCTAGTGGACCCGACAGGGCCCCCTATAATTCACCCCTCCACTTT
NA,TRBJ2-1,NA,TRBV3-1/TRBV3-2,CASSQGPGDEQFF,TGTGCCAGCAGCCAAGGCCCGGGGGATGAGCAGTTCTTC
NA,TRBJ1-2,once,TRBV4-1,CASSWGVDGYTF,TGCGCCAGCAGCTGGGGGGTAGATGGCTACACCTTC
NA,TRBJ2-2,NA,TRBV27,CASSVGEGTYTGELFF,TGTGCCAGCAGTGTCGGGGAGGGGACATACACCGGGGAGCTGTTTTTT
NA,TRBJ1-3,once,TRBV3-1/TRBV3-2,CASRAGGLGNTIYF,TGTGCCAGCAGGGCGGGGGGGCTTGGAAACACCATATATTTT
NA,TRBJ2-7,NA,TRBV6-5,CASGRTDTYEQYF,TGTGCGTCGGGTAGGACTGATACCTACGAGCAGTACTTC
NA,TRBJ1-4,NA,TRBV29-1,CSVAAGGWNEKLFF,TGCAGCGTTGCCGCCGGGGGGTGGAATGAAAAACTGTTTTTT
TRBD1,TRBJ1-1,few,TRBV10-2,CASKKGQGAGVTEAFF,TGCGCCAGCAAGAAAGGGCAGGGGGCGGGAGTCACTGAAGCTTTCTTT
TRBD1,TRBJ2-7,NA,TRBV19,CASSIDLTGGPYEQYF,TGTGCCAGTAGTATAGATCTAACAGGGGGGCCCTACGAGCAGTACTTC
NA,TRBJ2-7,NA,TRBV10-3,CAISELTVRPYEQYF,TGTGCCATCAGTGAGCTGACAGTTAGACCCTACGAGCAGTACTTC
NA,TRBJ2-5,NA,TRBV14,CASSPRQDRNKETQYF,TGTGCCAGCAGTCCCAGACAGGACAGAAACAAAGAGACCCAGTACTTC
NA,TRBJ2-3,NA,TRBV11-2,CASSFIRDSDTQYF,TGTGCCAGCAGCTTCATCCGGGACTCAGATACGCAGTATTTT
TRBD1,TRBJ1-5,NA,TRBV11-2,CASRGTGGVQPQHF,TGTGCCAGCAGAGGGACAGGGGGCGTTCAGCCCCAGCATTTT
NA,TRBJ1-2,NA,TRBV3-1/TRBV3-2,CASSQFGDGYTF,TGTGCCAGCAGCCAATTCGGGGATGGCTACACCTTC
TRBD1,TRBJ2-7,NA,TRBV6-5,CASSYWDSPYEQYF,TGTGCCAGCAGTTACTGGGACAGTCCCTACGAGCAGTACTTC
TRBD1,TRBJ2-2,NA,TRBV14,CASSQWTGGAGTGELFF,TGTGCCAGCAGCCAGTGGACAGGGGGCGCGGGCACCGGGGAGCTGTTTTTT
NA,TRBJ1-3,NA,TRBV3-1/TRBV3-2,CASSHPGTSSGNTIYF,TGTGCCAGCAGCCACCCCGGGACAAGCTCTGGAAACACCATATATTTT